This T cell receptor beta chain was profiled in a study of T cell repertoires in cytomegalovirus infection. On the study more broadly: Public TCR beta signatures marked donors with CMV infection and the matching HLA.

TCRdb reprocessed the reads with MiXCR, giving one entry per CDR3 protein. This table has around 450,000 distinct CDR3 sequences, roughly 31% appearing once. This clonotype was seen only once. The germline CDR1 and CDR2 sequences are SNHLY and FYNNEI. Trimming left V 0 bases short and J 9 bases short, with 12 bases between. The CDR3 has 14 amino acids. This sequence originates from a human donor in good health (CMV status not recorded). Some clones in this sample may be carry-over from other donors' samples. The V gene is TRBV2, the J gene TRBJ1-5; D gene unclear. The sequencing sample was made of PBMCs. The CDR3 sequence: CASSEAWGIRPQHF. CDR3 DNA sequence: TGTGCCAGCAGTGAAGCGTGGGGAATAAGGCCCCAGCATTTT.